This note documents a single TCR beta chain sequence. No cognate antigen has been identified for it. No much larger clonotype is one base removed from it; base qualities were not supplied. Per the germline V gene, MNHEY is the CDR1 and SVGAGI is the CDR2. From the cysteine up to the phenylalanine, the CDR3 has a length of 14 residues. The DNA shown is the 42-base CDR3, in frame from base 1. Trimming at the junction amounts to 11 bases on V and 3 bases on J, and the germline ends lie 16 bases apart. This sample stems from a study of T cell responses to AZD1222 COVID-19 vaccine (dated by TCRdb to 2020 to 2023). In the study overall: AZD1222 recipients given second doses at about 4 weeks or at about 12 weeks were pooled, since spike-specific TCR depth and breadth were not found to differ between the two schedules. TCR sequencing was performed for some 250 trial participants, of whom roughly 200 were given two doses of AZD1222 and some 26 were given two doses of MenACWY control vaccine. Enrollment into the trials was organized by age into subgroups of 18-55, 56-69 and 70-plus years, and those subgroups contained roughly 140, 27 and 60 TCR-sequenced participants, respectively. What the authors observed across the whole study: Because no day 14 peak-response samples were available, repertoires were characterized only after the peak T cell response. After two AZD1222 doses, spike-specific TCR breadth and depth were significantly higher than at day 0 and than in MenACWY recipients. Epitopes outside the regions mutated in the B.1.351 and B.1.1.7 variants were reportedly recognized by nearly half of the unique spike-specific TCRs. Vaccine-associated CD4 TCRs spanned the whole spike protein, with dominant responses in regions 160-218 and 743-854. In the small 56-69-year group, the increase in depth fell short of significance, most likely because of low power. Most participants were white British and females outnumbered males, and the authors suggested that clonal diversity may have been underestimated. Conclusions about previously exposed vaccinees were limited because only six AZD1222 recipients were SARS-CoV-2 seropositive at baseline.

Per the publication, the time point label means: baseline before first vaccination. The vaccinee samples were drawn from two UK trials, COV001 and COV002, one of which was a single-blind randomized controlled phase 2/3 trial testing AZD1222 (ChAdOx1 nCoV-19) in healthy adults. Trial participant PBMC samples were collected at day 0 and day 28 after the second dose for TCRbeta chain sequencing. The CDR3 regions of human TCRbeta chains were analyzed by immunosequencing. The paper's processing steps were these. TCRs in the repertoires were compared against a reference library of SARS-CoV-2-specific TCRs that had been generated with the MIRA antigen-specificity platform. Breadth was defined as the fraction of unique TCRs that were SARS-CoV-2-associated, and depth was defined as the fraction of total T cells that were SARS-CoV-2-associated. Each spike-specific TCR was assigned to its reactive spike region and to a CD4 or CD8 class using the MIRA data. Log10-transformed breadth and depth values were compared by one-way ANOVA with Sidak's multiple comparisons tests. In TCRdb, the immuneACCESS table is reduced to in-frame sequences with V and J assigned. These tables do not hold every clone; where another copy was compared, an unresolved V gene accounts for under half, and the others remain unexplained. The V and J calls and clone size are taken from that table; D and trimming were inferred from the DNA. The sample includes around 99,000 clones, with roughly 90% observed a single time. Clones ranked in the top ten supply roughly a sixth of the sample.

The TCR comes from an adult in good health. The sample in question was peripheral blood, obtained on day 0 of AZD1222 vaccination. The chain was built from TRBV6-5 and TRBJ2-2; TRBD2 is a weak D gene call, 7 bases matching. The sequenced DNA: TGTGCCGGGGGAGGGGGACACTACACCGGGGAGCTGTTTTTT. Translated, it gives CAGGGGHYTGELFF.